Listed here are 25 T cell receptor beta chains from one sample, sequenced in a study of shared clonotypes between healthy human individuals. Positively selected for CCR7, the CD45RO-negative cells used as naive CD8 cells excluded terminally differentiated effector memory CD45RA+ cells. Sequencing was performed with immunoSEQ multiplex PCR; in TCRdb, only in-frame clones are kept and a portion is missing. The repertoire holds some 2.1 million clones, with 85% to 95% as singletons. Specimen: naive CD8+ T cells sorted from blood. The receptors were gathered from a man between 18 and 29 years old in good health.

The CDR3 DNA reads as TGTGCCAGCAATCCTAGCGGGGGGGAACCAGATACGCAGTATTTT. This encodes CASNPSGGEPDTQYF. The chain couples TRBV28 to TRBJ2-3, with 12 bases identical to TRBD2. Germline CDR1 is MDHEN and CDR2 is SYDVKM. After removal of 7 bases from V and 4 bases from J, the junction contained 6 bases not matched to a gene. The CDR3 is 15 amino acids.

The rearrangement joins TRBV4-1 to TRBJ2-3; D may match TRBD1 or TRBD2 (6 bases each). Trimming pared 1 base from V and 4 bases from J, leaving 12 bases between. The length of the CDR3 is 15 residues. Germline lookup yields CDR1 MGHRA and CDR2 YSYEKL. CDR3 sequence reads: CASSQVERGADTQYF. CDR3 in DNA: TGCGCCAGCAGCCAAGTGGAGAGGGGGGCAGATACGCAGTATTTT.

This clone appeared a single time. This rearrangement joins TRBV9 to TRBJ2-2; D is unclear. V lost 0 bases and J 1 base, leaving 13 bases between the germline ends. CDR1 and CDR2 (germline): SGDLS, YYNGEE. This CDR3 contains 17 residues. This CDR3 is CASSVGEAVMNTGELFF. DNA for the CDR3: TGTGCCAGCAGCGTAGGAGAGGCGGTTATGAACACCGGGGAGCTGTTTTTT.

In its sample, this clone was seen once. J is TRBJ2-5 and V is TRBV7-6; a weak D match, TRBD2 (6 bases). Germline V CDR1 and CDR2: SGHVS, FNYEAQ. The CDR3 runs 15 residues. V shed 0 bases and J shed 9 bases, with 17 bases lying between them. The CDR3 DNA reads as TGTGCCAGCAGCTTAGCACCCGGGGGTATTACGCCCCAGTACTTC. Its translation: CASSLAPGGITPQYF.

V and J are TRBV5-4 and TRBJ1-1, with 8 positions matching TRBD1. The CDR3 extends over 14 amino acids. V lost 4 bases, J lost 1 base, and 3 bases stayed unmatched. CDR1 is SGHNT, CDR2 YYREEE, per germline (reference sequence). The CDR3 protein is CASSGGQANTEAFF. The CDR3, as DNA: TGTGCCAGCAGCGGGGGACAGGCGAACACTGAAGCTTTCTTT.

In its sample, this clone was seen once. Other DNA sequences of this sample code for an identical CDR3. V is TRBV9 and J is TRBJ2-7; 8 bases are shared with TRBD1. Germline trimming cut 4 bases from V and 3 bases from J; bases unmatched to any gene: 3. This CDR3 region has 13 residues. Germline lookup yields CDR1 SGDLS and CDR2 YYNGEE. CDR3 loop: CASSSGQGYEQYF. Here the CDR3 DNA reads TGTGCCAGCAGCTCCGGACAGGGCTACGAGCAGTACTTC. The entire variable domain, with the rest obtained from reference TRBV9 and TRBJ2-7, is as follows: DSGVTQTPKHLITATGQRVTLRCSPRSGDLSVYWYQQSLDQGLQFLIQYYNGEERAKGNILERFSAQQFPDLHSELNLSSLELGDSALYFCASSSGQGYEQYFGPGTRLTVT.

The CDR3 coding sequence is TGTGCCATCAGTGAGAAGATTGGAGGGCGAGAGACCCAGTACTTC. It codes for CAISEKIGGRETQYF. The chain links TRBV10-3 to TRBJ2-5, with D possibly TRBD2 on 6 matching bases. The CDR3 consists of 15 residues. The V and J ends lost 2 bases and 4 bases respectively, with 14 bases between them. The germline gives CDR1 ENHRY, CDR2 SYGVKD.

The V call is TRBV11-2, the J call TRBJ2-7, with no clear D. This CDR3 comprises 14 residues. V was trimmed by 0 bases and J by 0 bases, leaving 6 bases between them. Germline V lookup: CDR1 SGHAT, CDR2 FQNNGV. CDR3 nucleotide sequence: TGTGCCAGCAGCTTAGAGCCGGACTCCTACGAGCAGTACTTC. It is translated as CASSLEPDSYEQYF.

This clone appeared a single time. This chain joins TRBV7-9 and TRBJ1-2, with TRBD1 identical over 7 bases. The CDR3 contains 15 residues. Trimming cost V 6 bases and J 4 bases; bases outside gene matches: 11. Germline values: CDR1 SEHNR, CDR2 FQNEAQ (reference sequence). The DNA of the CDR3 is TGTGCCAGCAGTTTCCAGGGGGTGGAAGTCTATGGCTACACCTTC. Translating gives CASSFQGVEVYGYTF.

The rearrangement links TRBV13 to TRBJ2-7; perhaps TRBD1 as D (6 bases). Trimming cost V 1 base and J 6 bases, with 16 bases left between them. This CDR3 region has 15 residues. CDR1 PRHDT and CDR2 FYEKMQ come from the germline V gene (reference sequence). The chain's CDR3 is CASSLAYDRSGEQYF. In DNA form, the CDR3 reads TGTGCCAGCAGCTTAGCCTACGACAGGTCGGGCGAGCAGTACTTC.

As concerns this clone: In the same sample, other DNA sequences code for this CDR3. The chain combines TRBV2 with TRBJ2-7; D remains unclear. CDR1 is SNHLY, CDR2 FYNNEI, per germline. The CDR3 is made up of 13 amino acids. Trimming pared 3 bases from V and 2 bases from J, leaving 8 bases between. The CDR3 sequence: CASSEALTYEQYF. CDR3 bases: TGTGCCAGCAGTGAGGCCCTGACCTACGAGCAGTACTTC.

V and J are TRBV2 and TRBJ2-1; the match to TRBD2 covers 14 bases. With 4 bases clipped from V and 8 bases from J, the junction kept 16 bases outside the gene matches. Looked up from germline, CDR1 is SNHLY and CDR2 is FYNNEI. This CDR3 contains 19 residues. CDR3 nucleotides: TGTGCCAGCAGTGTGGGAGCCCTATGGACTAGCGGGGGGCGGGATGAGCAGTTCTTC. Protein sequence: CASSVGALWTSGGRDEQFF.

The CDR3 protein is CASSPRGDSSYGYTF. CDR3 in DNA: TGTGCCAGCAGCCCCCGGGGAGACAGTAGCTATGGCTACACCTTC. The chain employs TRBV9 and TRBJ1-2; tentatively, D is TRBD1 (5 bases). The germline gives CDR1 SGDLS, CDR2 YYNGEE. This CDR3 has 15 residues. Trimming removed 4 bases at V and 4 bases at J, with 17 bases between. The variable domain in full, with the rest retrieved from reference TRBV9 and TRBJ1-2, is DSGVTQTPKHLITATGQRVTLRCSPRSGDLSVYWYQQSLDQGLQFLIQYYNGEERAKGNILERFSAQQFPDLHSELNLSSLELGDSALYFCASSPRGDSSYGYTFGSGTRLTVV.

The rearrangement links TRBV18 to TRBJ2-7; the match to TRBD2 covers 12 bases. This CDR3 has 16 residues. V dropped 5 bases and J dropped 0; count of bases not matched to a gene: 5. Per germline, CDR1 KGHSH and CDR2 LQKENI. This CDR3 is CASSSLAGGSSYEQYF. Written as DNA, the CDR3 is TGTGCCAGCTCAAGCCTAGCGGGAGGGAGCTCCTACGAGCAGTACTTC.

The rearrangement links TRBV10-3 to TRBJ1-1; 7 bases are a match to TRBD1. Germline assignment: CDR1 ENHRY and CDR2 SYGVKD. The V gene end was trimmed by 0 bases and the J gene end by 5 bases; junction bases not matched to a gene: 6. This CDR3 region has 15 residues. The CDR3 region is CAISESSGGRTEAFF. Written as DNA, the CDR3 is TGTGCCATCAGTGAGTCGTCAGGGGGTAGGACTGAAGCTTTCTTT.

J is TRBJ2-1 and V is TRBV5-1; D is unresolved. V was cut by 2 bases and J by 6 bases, with 15 bases left in between. This CDR3 spans 15 amino acids. The germline CDR1 and CDR2 sequences are SGHRS and YFSETQ. The CDR3 loop reads CASSFGLDMVNEQFF. CDR3 bases: TGCGCCAGCAGCTTTGGGCTAGATATGGTCAATGAGCAGTTCTTC.

About this clone itself: The same CDR3 can be traced to other DNA sequences in this sample. The chain joins TRBV27 to TRBJ2-1; no firm D call. Germline V gene data show CDR1 as MNHEY and CDR2 as SMNVEV (reference sequence). Trimming removed 2 bases at V and 6 bases at J, with 8 bases between. This CDR3 spans 13 amino acids. DNA of the CDR3: TGTGCCAGCAGTTTAGACGCCTTCAATGAGCAGTTCTTC. Residues: CASSLDAFNEQFF.

This sequence joins TRBV7-2 and TRBJ1-2; D is possibly TRBD1 (6 bases). From germline, CDR1 is SGHTA and CDR2 FQGNSA. The CDR3 runs 13 residues. V lost 4 bases, J lost 7 bases, and 13 bases lay in between. CDR3 coding DNA: TGTGCCAGCAGCTCCTCCGGGGGCGGTGGCTACACCTTC. Residues: CASSSSGGGGYTF.

A single count supports this clone. This specimen includes other DNA sequences encoding the same CDR3. The rearrangement joins TRBV27 to TRBJ2-7; D may be TRBD1 (6 bases). V was clipped by 4 bases and J by 2 bases, with 9 bases between them. Germline assignment: CDR1 MNHEY and CDR2 SMNVEV (reference sequence). This CDR3 comprises 13 residues. The CDR3, as DNA: TGTGCCAGCAGTTCCCAGGGGCCCTACGAGCAGTACTTC. Its translation is CASSSQGPYEQYF.

The chain has TRBV28 and TRBJ1-2; 9 nucleotides agree with TRBD1. Trimming removed 5 bases from V and 4 bases from J; junction bases left unmatched: 8. The CDR3 has 15 residues. Germline V gene lookup returns CDR1 MDHEN and CDR2 SYDVKM. CDR3 protein: CASSPTGGEGYGYTF. In DNA form, the CDR3 reads TGTGCCAGCAGTCCTACAGGGGGCGAGGGCTATGGCTACACCTTC.

The CDR3 sequence is CASSLRGTAYNSPLHF. DNA of the CDR3: TGTGCCAGCAGTTTGAGGGGGACAGCATATAATTCACCCCTCCACTTT. V and J are TRBV27 and TRBJ1-6, with 7 bases aligning to TRBD1. The CDR3 has 16 residues. Germline loops: CDR1 MNHEY, CDR2 SMNVEV (reference sequence). V was pared by 3 bases and J by 4 bases, with 6 bases of the junction left unmatched.

The genes are TRBV27 and TRBJ2-5, with D possibly being TRBD1 or TRBD2 (8 bases each). Per the germline V gene, CDR1 is MNHEY and CDR2 is SMNVEV (reference sequence). V lost 0 bases, J lost 1 base, and 15 bases lay in between. This CDR3 is 17 amino acids long. CDR3 amino acids: CASSLSRGGQVQETQYF. Written as DNA, the CDR3 is TGTGCCAGCAGTTTATCCCGGGGGGGACAGGTCCAAGAGACCCAGTACTTC.

This sequence joins TRBV2 and TRBJ2-7; D could derive from TRBD1 or TRBD2 (5 bases each). The CDR3 is 12 residues long. Looked up from germline, CDR1 is SNHLY and CDR2 is FYNNEI. Between the trimmed V and J ends, which lost 8 bases and 2 bases, there was a span of 10 bases. Here the CDR3 DNA reads TGTGCCAGCCTTCTGGGACCCTACGAGCAGTACTTC. It codes for CASLLGPYEQYF.

V gene TRBV27 combines with J gene TRBJ1-6; D gene unclear. The V gene's germline CDR1 is MNHEY and CDR2 SMNVEV (reference sequence). V was pared by 8 bases and J by 10 bases, with 18 bases between. The length of the CDR3 is 14 residues. The CDR3 loop is CASGRRRLGSPLHF. CDR3 nucleotide sequence: TGTGCCAGCGGACGACGGAGACTTGGCTCACCCCTCCACTTT.

The J gene is TRBJ2-7, the V gene TRBV6-1; TRBD2 agrees at 11 bases. Looked up from germline, CDR1 is MNHNS and CDR2 is SASEGT. CDR3 length: 15 residues. V shed 7 bases and J 4 bases; nucleotides not matched to a gene: 9. As DNA, the CDR3 is TGTGCCAGCAAGGTTACCGGGACTAGCGGATACGAGCAGTACTTC. Translated: CASKVTGTSGYEQYF.